This entry is about one TCR beta chain. The antigen is undetermined. The data are from a study of T cell clones after liver transplantation. About the study: Patients counted as tolerant after at least one year off all immunosuppression, enzymes not exceeding twice normal. Study conclusions and caveats: Graft donor-reactive T cells may have migrated into the graft rather than being deleted. In a couple of subjects, few donor cells limited the measurable donor-reactive repertoire.

Generated by immunoSEQ multiplex PCR, the TCRdb table keeps only in-frame clones and is missing some. The sample contains 45,000 to 60,000 clones, about four fifths of which appear only once. V dropped 4 bases and J dropped 3 bases, with 13 bases sitting between them. The CDR3 has 14 residues. Per the germline V gene, CDR1 is SGDLS and CDR2 is YYNGEE. The gene calls are TRBV9 and TRBJ2-5; TRBD2 might be the D (6 bases). This specimen was CD4+ T cells from blood, taken before liver transplant. This clonotype originated in a human donor who received a liver transplant. In DNA, the CDR3 is TGTGCCAGCAGCCCAACCACGGGGGAAGAGACCCAGTACTTC. Its protein product is CASSPTTGEETQYF.